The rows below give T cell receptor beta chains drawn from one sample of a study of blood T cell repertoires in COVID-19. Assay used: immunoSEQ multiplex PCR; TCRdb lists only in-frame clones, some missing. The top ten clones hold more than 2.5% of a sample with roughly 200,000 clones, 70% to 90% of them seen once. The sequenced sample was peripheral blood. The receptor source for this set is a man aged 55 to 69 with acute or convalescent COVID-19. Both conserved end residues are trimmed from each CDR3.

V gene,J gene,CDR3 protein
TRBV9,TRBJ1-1,ASSVDGEGTEAF
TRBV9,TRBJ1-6,ASSVAETYNSPLH
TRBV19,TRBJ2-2,ASSWGLDTGELF
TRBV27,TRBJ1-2,ASSLSGQGTGNYGYT
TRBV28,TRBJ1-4,ASSSLDGTANEKLF
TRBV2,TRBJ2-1,ASRAGSSYNEQF
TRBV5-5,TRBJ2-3,ASVPDRGRSTDTQY
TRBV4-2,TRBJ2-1,ASSRTSYSYNEQF
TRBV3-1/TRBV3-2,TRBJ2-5,ASSQGQGAGETQY
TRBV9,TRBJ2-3,ASSGSGREGTDTQY
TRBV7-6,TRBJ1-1,ASSPMTGRAEAF
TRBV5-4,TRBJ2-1,ASSGGGQVNYNEQF
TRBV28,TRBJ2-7,ASSFNPFWPGTDSGEQY
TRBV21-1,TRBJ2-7,ASSKVGAGQENYEQY
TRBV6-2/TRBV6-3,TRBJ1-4,ASSYVPATLTNEKLF
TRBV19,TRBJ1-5,ASSPTLTGPSNQPQH
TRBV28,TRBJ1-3,ASSSPGQFSSSGNTIY
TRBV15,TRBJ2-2,ATSRDPGWGTNTGELF
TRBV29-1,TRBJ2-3,SFAGSGVADTQY
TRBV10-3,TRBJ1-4,AIAGTGDNEKLF
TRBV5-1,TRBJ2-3,ASSLAGRASSTDTQY
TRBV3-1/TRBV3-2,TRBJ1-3,ASSRDRLSSGNTIY
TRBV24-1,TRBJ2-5,ATSESGLAGETQY